This note documents a single T cell receptor (beta chain) sequence. In this sample, this clonotype turned up many times. The clone's antigen remains unknown. Per-base quality was not reported, and no clone a single base away is much larger than it. The TCR beta CDR3 regions were amplified from RNA transcripts. The first round of RT-PCR for the TCR CDR3 was performed with the HTBI primer set and the Qiagen OneStep RT-PCR kit. The libraries were constructed in a second round of multiplex PCR and then size-selected and purified. Sequencing of the libraries was done on an Illumina HiSeq2000 using paired-end 100 bp reads. In the source study's methods: SOAPnuke was used to process the raw data, removing reads that contained adapters or uncalled bases, had a mean Phred below 15, or lacked an exact match to the constant primer or identifier. COPE v1.2.5 was used to merge the high-quality paired reads, and each unique nucleotide sequence was defined as a clonotype. MiTCR v1.1 was used to align clonotypes to the IMGT TRBV, TRBD and TRBJ reference segments. Analysis was restricted to V-J combinations with a frequency above 0.0001, which covered roughly 99% of repertoires. A TCS score was defined as the ratio of F50 (clonal expansion) to E x V (chaos), with BLOSUM62-based TCRdist applied between CDR3 peptides within each V-J. Welch's t-statistics and random forest reduced approximately 520 V-J features to 10 to 15, which were used in a naive Bayes classifier (R e1071). Thyroid-blood repertoire similarity was quantified with the Morisita-Horn index. Through fastp at Q25 and MiXCR, TCRdb rebuilt clones from the public reads, retaining in-frame beta chains. Identical CDR3 protein sequences are pooled into one entry, listed with their most common genes and DNA. Clone size and V and J calls follow TCRdb, not the original study. The table for this sample lists around 800,000 distinct CDR3 sequences; around 38% of them were counted only once. The top ten clones comprise over 8% of the sample.

Stable Graves' hyperthyroidism was defined as the absence of progression to ophthalmopathy over 18 months of follow-up. Hyperthyroidism patients were newly diagnosed, had a disease duration of under 2 months, and were aged 18 to 65 years. Patients with uncontrolled infections, other autoimmune diseases, pregnancy or lactation were excluded. Diagnoses were established on the basis of clinical symptoms, serum thyroxine and TRAb, thyroid ultrasound, and orbital computed tomography. Ficoll-Paque density gradient centrifugation was used to isolate PBMCs from around 10 ml of fresh peripheral blood. Total RNA was extracted with Trizol reagent, and quality was checked on an Agilent 2100 Bioanalyzer. These data are taken from a study of T cells in Graves' hyperthyroidism and ophthalmopathy (dated by TCRdb to the late 2010s). The study in broad terms: Peripheral blood was collected at initial diagnosis, before any treatment. Thyroid tissue and blood T-cell repertoires from more than five Graves' hyperthyroidism patients were also compared in the study. According to the paper, TCR Vbeta CDR3 sequencing was carried out on 135 peripheral blood samples, which came from approximately 41 ophthalmopathy, under 80 hyperthyroidism and roughly 17 progressor patients. For training and testing, the 80 to 100 patients in the discovery cohort were randomly divided in a 7:3 ratio. Prospective prediction of ophthalmopathy was tested in an independent validation cohort of 18 to 20 hyperthyroidism patients and 17 patients who later progressed to ophthalmopathy. A discovery cohort of around 98 patients, roughly 45 with Graves' ophthalmopathy and more than 55 with stable Graves' hyperthyroidism, was used to find distinguishing TCR V-J signatures. Following sampling, methimazole starting at 30 mg daily was given to hyperthyroidism patients, and high-dose intravenous methylprednisolone was given to ophthalmopathy patients.

On the study overall, not on this receptor specifically: A 13 V-J signature model separated ophthalmopathy from stable hyperthyroidism, with just over 85% sensitivity and just under 84% specificity in cross-validation and 80%/75% in testing. In validation, the model predicted progression to ophthalmopathy a median of roughly 6.5 months before onset, with about 64% sensitivity and around 76% specificity. Sample size was not statistically predetermined, and investigators were not blinded to group allocation. Most expanded thyroid clonotypes (frequency above 0.001) were also detected in blood, suggesting blood repertoires may reflect thyroid immune responses.

Material for sequencing was blood. This receptor was identified in a man between 18 and 35 years old with Graves' hyperthyroidism.

The CDR3 sequence is CASSVDSENSPLHF. Here is the DNA: TGTGCCAGCAGCGTAGATAGCGAGAATTCACCCCTCCACTTT. The sequence is built from TRBV9 and TRBJ1-6, with the D gene not confidently named. V lost 0 bases and J lost 7 bases; the stretch between them is 8 bases long. The CDR3, cysteine through phenylalanine, is 14 amino acids long. The DNA shown is the 42-base CDR3, in frame from base 1. The CDR1 and CDR2 encoded by the germline V gene are SGDLS and YYNGEE.